The 20 T cell receptor beta chains given below trace back to one sample, sequenced in a study of blood T cell repertoires in COVID-19. Generated by immunoSEQ multiplex PCR, the TCRdb table keeps only in-frame clones and is missing some. Of about 360,000 clones in the sample, approximately 86% were seen once. The specimen was peripheral blood. The receptors were gathered from a human donor in a cohort sampled during active COVID-19.

In this sample, this clone turned up a few times. The chain links TRBV3-1 (or the pseudogene TRBV3-2) to TRBJ1-1; a weak D match, TRBD1 (6 bases). Trimming removed 0 bases from V and 6 bases from J, with 17 bases in between. CDR3 size: 16 residues. Germline values: CDR1 LGHDT, CDR2 YNNKEL (reference sequence). CDR3 DNA sequence: TGTGCCAGCAGCCAAGAAGGCTGGACAGTGGGGTCTGAAGCTTTCTTT. This encodes CASSQEGWTVGSEAFF.

Here the CDR3 DNA reads TGTGCCTGGCACCGGGACAGGGGGCACGAGCAGTACTTC. Its protein is CAWHRDRGHEQYF. The V gene is TRBV30, the J gene TRBJ2-7; 12 nucleotides match TRBD1. Germline assignment: CDR1 GTSNPN and CDR2 SVGIG (reference sequence). V was clipped by 5 bases and J by 5 bases; unmatched bases: 4. The CDR3 extends over 13 amino acids.

This chain uses TRBV11-2 with TRBJ2-2; no reliable D call. The V end was cut by 4 bases, the J end by 4 bases, with 7 bases between. The CDR3 runs to 13 residues. Germline assignment: CDR1 SGHAT and CDR2 FQNNGV. The CDR3 DNA is TGTGCCAGCAGCTCGCAAGCCACCGGGGAGCTGTTTTTT. It codes for CASSSQATGELFF.

This sequence joins TRBV11-2 and TRBJ2-3; TRBD2 matches at 8 bases. CDR1 and CDR2 (germline): SGHAT, FQNNGV. The CDR3 sequence is 18 residues long. The V gene end was trimmed by 4 bases and the J gene end by 4 bases; junction bases not matched to a gene: 16. The CDR3: CASSSRPGSGSVADTQYF. The CDR3 DNA follows: TGTGCCAGCAGCTCCCGCCCTGGGAGCGGGAGTGTAGCAGATACGCAGTATTTT.

This clone was detected only once. This rearrangement joins TRBV28 to TRBJ2-3; 7 bases align to TRBD2. V dropped 8 bases and J dropped 1; count of bases not matched to a gene: 21. CDR1 MDHEN and CDR2 SYDVKM come from the germline V gene. The CDR3 runs to 19 residues. CDR3 loop: CASRALRESAVSGTDTQYF. The CDR3 region has the DNA TGTGCCAGCCGGGCCTTGCGGGAGTCGGCCGTTTCCGGCACAGATACGCAGTATTTT.

This clone was observed a few times. The J gene is TRBJ1-1, the V gene TRBV10-3; TRBD1 might be the D (6 bases). The V gene lost 5 bases and the J gene lost 5 bases, with 12 bases spanning the gap. The CDR3 loop spans 13 amino acids. CDR1 is ENHRY, CDR2 SYGVKD, per germline. This chain's CDR3 is CAISSGEVTEAFF. As DNA, the CDR3 is TGTGCCATCAGTTCAGGGGAAGTGACTGAAGCTTTCTTT.

In this sample, this clone turned up a few times. This chain joins TRBV5-1 and TRBJ1-1; TRBD1 is a possible D gene (5 bases). CDR3 size: 19 residues. V lost 4 bases and J lost 0, with 25 bases in between. CDR1 is SGHRS, CDR2 YFSETQ, per germline. The CDR3 region has the DNA TGCGCCAGCAGCAAAACCTCCGGGACTCCGGGAGGGATGAACACTGAAGCTTTCTTT. It codes for CASSKTSGTPGGMNTEAFF.

The chain uses TRBV5-4 and TRBJ1-6; 7 bases are a match to TRBD1. The trim removed 4 bases at V and 7 bases at J, leaving 8 bases unmatched. The CDR3 extends over 15 amino acids. CDR1 is SGHNT, CDR2 YYREEE, per germline (reference sequence). CDR3 residues: CASSPAQGGNSPLHF. CDR3 coding DNA: TGTGCCAGCAGCCCTGCTCAGGGGGGCAATTCACCCCTCCACTTT.

This rearrangement joins TRBV24-1 to TRBJ2-3; 8 bases fit TRBD2. V lost 11 bases and J lost 6; bases outside the gene matches: 6. This CDR3 region has 12 residues. Germline CDR1 reads KGHDR; CDR2 reads SFDVKD. The DNA for the CDR3 is TGTGCCATAGCCCGGGAGGGGGATACGCAGTATTTT. Translated: CAIAREGDTQYF.

The J gene is TRBJ1-4, the V gene TRBV7-9, with TRBD1 matching 7 bases. V was clipped by 4 bases and J by 4 bases; unmatched bases: 3. Looked up from germline, CDR1 is SEHNR and CDR2 is FQNEAQ (reference sequence). This CDR3 is 14 amino acids long. CDR3 region: CASSSQGRNEKLFF. As DNA, the CDR3 is TGTGCCAGCAGCTCACAGGGGCGTAATGAAAAACTGTTTTTT.

This chain connects TRBV18 to TRBJ1-2; 8 bases are shared with TRBD1. The junction had 8 bases not matched to a gene; V was cut back by 2 bases and J by 6 bases. Germline V gives CDR1 KGHSH, CDR2 LQKENI. This CDR3 is 15 amino acids long. Here the CDR3 DNA reads TGTGCCAGCTCACCAATGGACAGGGCTGAGCATGGCTACACCTTC. This codes for CASSPMDRAEHGYTF.

J is TRBJ2-1 and V is TRBV6-5, with 10 nucleotides matching TRBD1. V shed 2 bases and J 6 bases; nucleotides not matched to a gene: 1. This CDR3 is 14 amino acids long. Looked up from germline, CDR1 is MNHEY and CDR2 is SVGAGI. Here the CDR3 DNA reads TGTGCCAGCAGTTACGGGGACAGGGGCAATGAGCAGTTCTTC. Its translation is CASSYGDRGNEQFF.

V gene TRBV6-5 combines with J gene TRBJ2-7; D possibly corresponds to TRBD1 (6 bases). The CDR3 contains 15 residues. Deletions cut 0 bases from V and 2 bases from J, with 11 bases between. CDR1 is MNHEY and CDR2 is SVGAGI in the germline V gene. CDR3 loop: CASSYSSGETYEQYF. CDR3 coding DNA: TGTGCCAGCAGTTACTCGTCAGGGGAAACCTACGAGCAGTACTTC.

The chain has TRBV20-1 and TRBJ1-1, with 7 bases identical to TRBD1. The CDR3 covers 11 residues. Germline V gene data show CDR1 as DFQATT and CDR2 as SNEGSKA (reference sequence). The ends lost 5 bases at V and 8 bases at J; junction bases unmatched: 5. CDR3 protein: CSAERGGEAFF. CDR3 nucleotide sequence: TGCAGTGCTGAGAGAGGGGGCGAAGCTTTCTTT.

This clone was detected a few times. The V call is TRBV27, the J call TRBJ2-1, with a weak D call TRBD2 (7 bases). V was clipped by 3 bases and J by 6 bases, with 18 bases between them. CDR3 length: 16 amino acids. Germline lookup yields CDR1 MNHEY and CDR2 SMNVEV (reference sequence). The DNA of the CDR3 is TGTGCCAGCAGTTTTGGGGGGCCCACTAGCGCCAATGAGCAGTTCTTC. This gives the protein CASSFGGPTSANEQFF.

The J gene is TRBJ2-2, the V gene TRBV4-2, with TRBD2 matching 11 bases. The germline V gene encodes CDR1 LGHNA and CDR2 YNFKEQ. There are 17 residues in the CDR3. The V segment lost 4 bases and the J segment 3 bases; nucleotides outside the gene matches: 7. This CDR3 is CASSLTTSGDYTGELFF. CDR3 sequence (DNA): TGTGCCAGCAGCCTAACGACTAGCGGGGATTACACCGGGGAGCTGTTTTTT.

This clone has just one count. The chain couples TRBV6-5 to TRBJ1-2; 8 bases agree with TRBD1. Looked up from germline, CDR1 is MNHEY and CDR2 is SVGAGI. Losses at the gene ends were 2 bases for V and 3 bases for J; bases not matched to a gene: 8. This CDR3 spans 16 amino acids. CDR3 protein: CASSYSGRGPYYGYTF. Here the CDR3 DNA reads TGTGCCAGCAGTTACAGTGGCAGGGGGCCTTACTATGGCTACACCTTC.

The chain joins TRBV11-1 to TRBJ2-2; TRBD2 matches 12 bases. CDR1 SGHAT and CDR2 FQDESV come from the germline V gene (reference sequence). This CDR3 contains 15 residues. V gave up 6 bases and J gave up 3 bases; unmatched junction bases: 2. The CDR3 nucleotides read TGTGCCAGCAGGAGGACTAGCGGGGACACCGGGGAGCTGTTTTTT. Its translation is CASRRTSGDTGELFF. Variable domain in full (rest from reference TRBV11-1 and TRBJ2-2): EAEVAQSPRYKITEKSQAVAFWCDPISGHATLYWYRQILGQGPELLVQFQDESVVDDSQLPKDRFSAERLKGVDSTLKIQPAELGDSAMYLCASRRTSGDTGELFFGEGSRLTVL.

V is TRBV30 and J is TRBJ2-7; D possibly corresponds to TRBD2 (6 bases). The V gene lost 0 bases and the J gene lost 3 bases, with 12 bases spanning the gap. CDR1 and CDR2 from the germline V gene are GTSNPN and SVGIG (reference sequence). This CDR3 is 14 amino acids long. In nucleotides, the CDR3 is TGTGCCTGGAGTGTACAAGGGAGGAACTACGAGCAGTACTTC. Encoded protein: CAWSVQGRNYEQYF.

The rearrangement uses TRBV5-1 and TRBJ2-6; 7 positions agree with TRBD1. Germline values: CDR1 SGHRS, CDR2 YFSETQ. The CDR3 has 18 residues. J gave up 0 bases and V 3 bases, and 9 bases lay outside the gene matches. DNA of the CDR3: TGCGCCAGCAGCTCCGGGACAGAAAAACACTCTGGGGCCAACGTCCTGACTTTC. Protein sequence: CASSSGTEKHSGANVLTF.